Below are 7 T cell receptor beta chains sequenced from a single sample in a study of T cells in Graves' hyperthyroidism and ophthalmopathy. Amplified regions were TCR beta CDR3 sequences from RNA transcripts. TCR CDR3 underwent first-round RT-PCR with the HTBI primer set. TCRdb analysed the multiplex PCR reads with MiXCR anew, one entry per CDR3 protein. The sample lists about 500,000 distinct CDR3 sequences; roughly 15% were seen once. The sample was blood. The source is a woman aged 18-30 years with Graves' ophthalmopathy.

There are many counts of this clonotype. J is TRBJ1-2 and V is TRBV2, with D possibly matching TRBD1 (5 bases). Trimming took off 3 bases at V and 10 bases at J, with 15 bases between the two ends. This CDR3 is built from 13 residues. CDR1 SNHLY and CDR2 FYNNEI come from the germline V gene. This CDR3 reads CASSDGGAPPYTF. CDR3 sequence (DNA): TGTGCCAGCAGTGATGGCGGGGCCCCCCCCTACACCTTC.

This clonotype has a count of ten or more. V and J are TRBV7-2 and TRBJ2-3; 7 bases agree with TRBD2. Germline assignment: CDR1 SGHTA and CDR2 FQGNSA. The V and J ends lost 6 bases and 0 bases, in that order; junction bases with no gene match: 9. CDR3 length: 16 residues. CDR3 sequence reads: CASSLTSATSTDTQYF. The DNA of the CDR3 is TGTGCCAGCAGTCTCACTAGCGCCACTAGCACAGATACGCAGTATTTT. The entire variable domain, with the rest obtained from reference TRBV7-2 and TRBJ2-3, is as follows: GAGVSQSPSNKVTEKGKDVELRCDPISGHTALYWYRQSLGQGLEFLIYFQGNSAPDKSGLPSDRFSAERTGGSVSTLTIQRTQQEDSAVYLCASSLTSATSTDTQYFGPGTRLTVL.

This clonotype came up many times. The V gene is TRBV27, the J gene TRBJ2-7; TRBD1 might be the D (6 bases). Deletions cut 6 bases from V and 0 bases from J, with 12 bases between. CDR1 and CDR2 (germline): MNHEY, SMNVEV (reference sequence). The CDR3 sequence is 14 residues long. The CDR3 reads CASRPLGASYEQYF. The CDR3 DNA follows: TGTGCCAGCAGGCCTCTGGGGGCCTCCTACGAGCAGTACTTC.

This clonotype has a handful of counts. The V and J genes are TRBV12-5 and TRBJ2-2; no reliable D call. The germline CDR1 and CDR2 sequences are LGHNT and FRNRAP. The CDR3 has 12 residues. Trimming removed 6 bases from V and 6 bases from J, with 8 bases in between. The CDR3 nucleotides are TGTGCTAGTGGATTGCCCCCCGGGGAGCTGTTTTTT. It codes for CASGLPPGELFF.

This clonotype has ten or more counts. The CDR3 here is CASSFPGNTEAFF. In DNA, the CDR3 is TGTGCCAGCAGTTTCCCAGGAAACACTGAAGCTTTCTTT. The rearrangement uses TRBV27 and TRBJ1-1; D ambiguous. The CDR3 has 13 residues. CDR1 and CDR2 from the germline V gene are MNHEY and SMNVEV (reference sequence). V lost 3 bases, J lost 2 bases, and 7 bases lay in between.

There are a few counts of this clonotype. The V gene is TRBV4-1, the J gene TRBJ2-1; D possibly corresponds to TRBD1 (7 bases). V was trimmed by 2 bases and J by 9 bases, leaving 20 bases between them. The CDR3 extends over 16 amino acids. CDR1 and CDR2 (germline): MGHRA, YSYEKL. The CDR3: CASSQHPNRGGVEQFF. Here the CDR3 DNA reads TGCGCCAGCAGCCAACATCCCAACAGGGGAGGTGTTGAGCAGTTCTTC.

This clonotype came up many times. Written as DNA, the CDR3 is TGTGCCAGCAGCAAAGATCTGGTGCGCTACGAGCAGTACTTC. Translated, it gives CASSKDLVRYEQYF. The chain employs TRBV11-1 and TRBJ2-7, with D unresolved. The V gene lost 5 bases and the J gene lost 3 bases, with 14 bases spanning the gap. CDR3 length: 14 amino acids. Germline CDR1 and CDR2: SGHAT and FQDESV (reference sequence).